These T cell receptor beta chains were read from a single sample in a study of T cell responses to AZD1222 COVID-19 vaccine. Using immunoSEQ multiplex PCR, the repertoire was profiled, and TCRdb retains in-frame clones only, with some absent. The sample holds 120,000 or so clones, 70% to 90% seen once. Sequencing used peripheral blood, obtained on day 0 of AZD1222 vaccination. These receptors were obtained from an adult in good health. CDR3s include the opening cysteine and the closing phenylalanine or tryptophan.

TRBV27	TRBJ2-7	CASSSPGQGALEQYF
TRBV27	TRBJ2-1	CASSSPLLTRRDNNEQFF
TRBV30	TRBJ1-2	CAWGENIGYGYTF
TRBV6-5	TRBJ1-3	CASSYSTGESGNTIYF
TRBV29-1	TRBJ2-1	CSALAGLGEQFF
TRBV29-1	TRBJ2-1	CSVEGENYNEQFF
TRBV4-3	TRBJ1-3	CASSQVAGHSGNTIYF
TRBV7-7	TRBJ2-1	CASSLRREDYHEQFF
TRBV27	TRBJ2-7	CASSPLSWSYEQYF
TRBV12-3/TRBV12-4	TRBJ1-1	CASTPQGYTEAFF
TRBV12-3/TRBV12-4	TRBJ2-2	CAIKTGYTGELFF
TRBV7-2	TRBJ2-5	CASSLRGTSGGYQETQYF
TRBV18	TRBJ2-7	CASSPGQGAYEQYF
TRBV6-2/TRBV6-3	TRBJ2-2	CASSYSGTDAGELFF